The 3 T cell receptor beta chains below all came from one sample that was sequenced in a study of response to subunit inactivated influenza vaccine. TCRdb recomputed calls from the RT-PCR reads with MiXCR, one row per CDR3 protein. The sample shows roughly 790,000 distinct CDR3 sequences, 21% of them seen only once. The source material was PBMCs from blood, sampled more than 4 days after vaccination. These receptors were taken from a man in his forties or fifties who received an inactivated influenza vaccine.

This clonotype was seen only a few times. Written as DNA, the CDR3 is TGTGCCAGCAGCGACCCGGGACAGGGAAACACCATATATTTT. The encoded protein is CASSDPGQGNTIYF. V is TRBV7-2 and J is TRBJ1-3; 7 nucleotides line up with TRBD1. CDR3 length equals 14 residues. V was clipped by 5 bases and J by 4 bases; unmatched bases: 5. Germline V CDR1 and CDR2: SGHTA, FQGNSA. The variable domain in full, with the rest retrieved from reference TRBV7-2 and TRBJ1-3, is GAGVSQSPSNKVTEKGKDVELRCDPISGHTALYWYRQSLGQGLEFLIYFQGNSAPDKSGLPSDRFSAERTGGSVSTLTIQRTQQEDSAVYLCASSDPGQGNTIYFGEGSWLTVV.

The chain couples TRBV4-3 to TRBJ2-7; D remains ambiguous. V lost 0 bases and J lost 2, with 20 bases in between. The CDR3 is 18 residues long. Germline CDR1 LGHNA, CDR2 YSLEER. CDR3 loop: CASSQEAPRAGVTYEQYF. The CDR3, as DNA: TGCGCCAGCAGCCAAGAAGCCCCCCGGGCAGGAGTTACCTACGAGCAGTACTTC.

This clonotype was counted a few times. This sequence joins TRBV5-1 and TRBJ2-5; TRBD1 matches 8 bases. The J segment lost 3 bases and the V segment lost 3 bases, leaving 7 bases of the junction unmatched. The CDR3 runs 15 residues. CDR1 SGHRS and CDR2 YFSETQ come from the germline V gene. The CDR3 sequence is CASSWGRGREETQYF. CDR3 nucleotide sequence: TGCGCCAGCAGCTGGGGCAGGGGGCGTGAAGAGACCCAGTACTTC.